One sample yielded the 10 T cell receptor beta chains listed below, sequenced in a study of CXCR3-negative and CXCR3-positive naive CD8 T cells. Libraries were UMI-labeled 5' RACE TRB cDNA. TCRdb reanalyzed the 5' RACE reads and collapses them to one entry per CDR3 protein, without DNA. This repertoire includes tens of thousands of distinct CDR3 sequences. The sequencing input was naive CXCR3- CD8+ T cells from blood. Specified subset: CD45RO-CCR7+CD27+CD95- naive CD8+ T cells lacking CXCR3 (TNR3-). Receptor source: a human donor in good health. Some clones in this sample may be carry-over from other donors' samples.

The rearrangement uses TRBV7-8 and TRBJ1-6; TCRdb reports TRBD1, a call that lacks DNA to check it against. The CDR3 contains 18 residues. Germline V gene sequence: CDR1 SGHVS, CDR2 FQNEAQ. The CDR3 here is CASSSTDTIPSYNSPLHF.

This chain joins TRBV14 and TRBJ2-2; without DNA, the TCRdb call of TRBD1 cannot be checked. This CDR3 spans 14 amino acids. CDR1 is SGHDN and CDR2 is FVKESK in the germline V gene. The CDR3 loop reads CASSRTGLFGELFF.

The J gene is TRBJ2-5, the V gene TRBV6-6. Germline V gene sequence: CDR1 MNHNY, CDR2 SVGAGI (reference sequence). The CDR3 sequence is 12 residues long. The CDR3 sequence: CASSYIQETQYF.

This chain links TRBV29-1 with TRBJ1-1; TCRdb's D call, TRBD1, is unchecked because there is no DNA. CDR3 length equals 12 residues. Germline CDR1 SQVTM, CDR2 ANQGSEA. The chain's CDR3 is CSVEWGGTEAFF.

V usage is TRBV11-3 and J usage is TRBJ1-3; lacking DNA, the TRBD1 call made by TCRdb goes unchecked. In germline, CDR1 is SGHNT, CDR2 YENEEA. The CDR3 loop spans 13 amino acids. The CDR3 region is CASSSRAGNTIYF.

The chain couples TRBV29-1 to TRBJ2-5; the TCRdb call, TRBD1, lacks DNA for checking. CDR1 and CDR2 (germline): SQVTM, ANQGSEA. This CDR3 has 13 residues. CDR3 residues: CSGTGWDDETQYF. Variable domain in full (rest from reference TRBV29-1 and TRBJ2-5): SAVISQKPSRDICQRGTSLTIQCQVDSQVTMMFWYRQQPGQSLTLIATANQGSEATYESGFVIDKFPISRPNLTFSTLTVSNMSPEDSSIYLCSGTGWDDETQYFGPGTRLLVL.

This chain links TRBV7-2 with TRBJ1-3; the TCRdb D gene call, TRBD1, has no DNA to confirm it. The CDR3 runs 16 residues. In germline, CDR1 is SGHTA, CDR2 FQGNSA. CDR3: CASSSSGGMAGNTIYF.

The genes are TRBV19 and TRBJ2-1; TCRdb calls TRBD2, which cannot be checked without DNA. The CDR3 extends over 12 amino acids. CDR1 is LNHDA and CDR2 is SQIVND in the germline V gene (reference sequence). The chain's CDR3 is CASSILAGEQFF.

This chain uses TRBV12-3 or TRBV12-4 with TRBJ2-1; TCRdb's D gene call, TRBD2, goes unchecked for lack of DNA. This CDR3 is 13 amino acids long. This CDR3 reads CASSFSSGNEQFF.

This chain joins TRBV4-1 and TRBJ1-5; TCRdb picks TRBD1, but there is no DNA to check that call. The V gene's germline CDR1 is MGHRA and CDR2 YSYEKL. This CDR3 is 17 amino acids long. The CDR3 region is CASSQSTGAYSNQPQHF.